Presented here are 5 T cell receptor beta chains from one specimen sequenced in a study of monozygotic twins with inflammatory bowel disease (dated by TCRdb to between 2018 and 2021). Preparation of the library involved 5' RACE. Reads for this sample came from an Illumina HiSeq 2500. TCRdb reprocessed the reads, so every CDR3 protein sequence counts as one entry and DNA is not shown. The table of this sample itemizes approximately 140,000 distinct CDR3 sequences. The ten largest make up 2% to 3% of the sample. Material: blood. These receptors originate from a human donor with ulcerative colitis or Crohn's disease, or a healthy co-twin of an affected twin (not recorded which).

This chain uses TRBV4-1 with TRBJ2-7; checking the TCRdb D call of TRBD1 is not possible without DNA. There are 14 residues in the CDR3. Germline lookup yields CDR1 MGHRA and CDR2 YSYEKL. The CDR3 here is CASSLPRRSYEQYF.

The genes are TRBV5-1 and TRBJ1-1; TCRdb's D call of TRBD1 is untestable without DNA. In germline, CDR1 is SGHRS, CDR2 YFSETQ. This CDR3 has 13 amino acids. CDR3 sequence reads: CASRTGGDTEAFF.

V is TRBV7-2 and J is TRBJ1-4; as DNA is missing, the TRBD1 call by TCRdb cannot be tested. Germline CDR1 is SGHTA and CDR2 is FQGNSA. The CDR3 covers 15 residues. The CDR3 spells CASSLTGGRGEKLFF.

V is TRBV28 and J is TRBJ1-1; the D call from TCRdb, TRBD1, cannot be confirmed without DNA. Per the germline V gene, CDR1 is MDHEN and CDR2 is SYDVKM. CDR3 length equals 15 residues. The CDR3: CASSFRGRGNTEAFF.

The chain combines TRBV4-1 with TRBJ1-1; TCRdb picks TRBD1, but there is no DNA to check that call. The CDR3 is made up of 17 amino acids. The germline V gene has CDR1 MGHRA and CDR2 YSYEKL. This CDR3 reads CASSQDRIGLRVAEAFF.